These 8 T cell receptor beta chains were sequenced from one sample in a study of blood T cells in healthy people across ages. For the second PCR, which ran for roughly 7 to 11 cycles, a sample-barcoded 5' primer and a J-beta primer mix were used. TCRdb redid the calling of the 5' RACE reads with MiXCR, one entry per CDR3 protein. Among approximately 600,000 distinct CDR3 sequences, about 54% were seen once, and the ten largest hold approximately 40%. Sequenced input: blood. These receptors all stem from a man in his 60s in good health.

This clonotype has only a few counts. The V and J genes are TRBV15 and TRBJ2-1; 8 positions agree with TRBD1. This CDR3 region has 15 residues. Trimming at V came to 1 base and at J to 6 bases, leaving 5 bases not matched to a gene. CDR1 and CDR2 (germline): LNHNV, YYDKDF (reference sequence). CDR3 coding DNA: TGTGCCACCAGCAGAGCAATCCAGGGGGCCAATGAGCAGTTCTTC. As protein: CATSRAIQGANEQFF.

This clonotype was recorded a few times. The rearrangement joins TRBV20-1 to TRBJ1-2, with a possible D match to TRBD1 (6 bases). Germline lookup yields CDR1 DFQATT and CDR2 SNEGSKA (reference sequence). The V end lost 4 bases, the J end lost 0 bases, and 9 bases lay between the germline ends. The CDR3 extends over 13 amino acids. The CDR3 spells CSATGASNYGYTF. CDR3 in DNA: TGCAGTGCTACAGGGGCCTCTAACTATGGCTACACCTTC.

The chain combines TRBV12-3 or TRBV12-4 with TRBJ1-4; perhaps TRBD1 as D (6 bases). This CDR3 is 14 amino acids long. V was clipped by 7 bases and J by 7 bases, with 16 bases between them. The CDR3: CASTNQGQFEKLFF. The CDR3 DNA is TGTGCCAGCACAAACCAGGGACAATTTGAAAAACTGTTTTTT.

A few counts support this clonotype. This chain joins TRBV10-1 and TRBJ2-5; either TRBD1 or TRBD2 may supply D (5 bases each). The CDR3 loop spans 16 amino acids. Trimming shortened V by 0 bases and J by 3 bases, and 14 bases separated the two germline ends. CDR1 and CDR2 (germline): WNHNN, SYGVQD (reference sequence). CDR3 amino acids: CASSESRGILKETQYF. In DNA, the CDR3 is TGCGCCAGCAGTGAGTCGAGGGGAATCCTCAAAGAGACCCAGTACTTC.

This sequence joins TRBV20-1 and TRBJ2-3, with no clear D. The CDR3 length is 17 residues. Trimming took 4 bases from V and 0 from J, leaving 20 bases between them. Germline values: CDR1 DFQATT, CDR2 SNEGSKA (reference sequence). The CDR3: CSAIEPTLTSSTDTQYF. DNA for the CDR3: TGCAGTGCTATCGAACCCACTCTTACATCAAGCACAGATACGCAGTATTTT.

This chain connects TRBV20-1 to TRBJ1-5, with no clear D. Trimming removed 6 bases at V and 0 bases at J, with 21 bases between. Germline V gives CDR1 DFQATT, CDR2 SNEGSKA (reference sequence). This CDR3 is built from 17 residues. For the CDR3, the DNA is TGCAGTGCCGTACTAGTTGGAGCGGGTCGTAGCAATCAGCCCCAGCATTTT. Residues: CSAVLVGAGRSNQPQHF.

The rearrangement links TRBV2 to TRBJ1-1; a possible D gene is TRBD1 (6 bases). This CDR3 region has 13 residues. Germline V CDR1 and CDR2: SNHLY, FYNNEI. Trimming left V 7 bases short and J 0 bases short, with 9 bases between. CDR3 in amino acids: CASNRELNTEAFF. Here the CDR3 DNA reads TGTGCCAGCAACAGGGAGCTGAACACTGAAGCTTTCTTT.

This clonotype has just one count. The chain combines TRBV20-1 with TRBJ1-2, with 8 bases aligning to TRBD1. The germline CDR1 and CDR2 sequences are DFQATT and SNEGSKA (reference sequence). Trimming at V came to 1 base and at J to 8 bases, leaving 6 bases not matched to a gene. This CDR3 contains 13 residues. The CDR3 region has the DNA TGCAGTGCTAGAGGGCAGGGGGCGCGGGGCTACACCTTC. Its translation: CSARGQGARGYTF.